This T cell receptor beta chain was documented in a study of blood T cell repertoires in COVID-19 (dated by TCRdb to the early 2020s). For the study in its entirety: Samples covering the acute and convalescent phases of COVID-19 were provided by collaborators in the United States, Italy and Spain. The material from the prospective study consisted of cDNA or gDNA derived from T cells, B-cell-depleted T cells, or PBMCs. Nearly every sample came with metadata listing a de-identified subject ID, COVID-19 status, age in years and sex. Samples came from the ongoing ImmuneRACE study (first 160 participants) plus 1,254 subjects from 6 global collaborators. The dataset comprised deeply sampled blood TCRbeta repertoires from subjects exposed to, actively infected with, or recovered from COVID-19. The repertoires were released in a freely available public database intended as a resource for research on the immune response to SARS-CoV-2. Where available, HLA class I and class II types were obtained from metadata supplied by the sample provider rather than from assay-based typing.

The investigation overall reported the following: How much clinical and demographic metadata was included differed by source and by participant, and the metadata was provided uncurated.

TCRbeta CDR3 regions were amplified from genomic DNA using the immunoSEQ Assay, a bias-controlled multiplex PCR. Turning to the authors' computational methods: Within the assay, amplification of reference gene primers was used to estimate how many nucleated cells each sample contained. To quantify the absolute abundance of each unique TCRbeta CDR3 rearrangement, sequence reads were collapsed and filtered. For each sample, productive Simpson clonality was calculated as the square root of Simpson's diversity index across productive rearrangements. TCRdb took over this immuneACCESS table, retaining in-frame rearrangements with V and J assigned. Such tables are incomplete; in checked studies, under half of the missing clones stem from an unresolved V gene, and the remainder is unexplained. Clonal size and the V and J genes are those of that table, whereas D and trimming came from the DNA. The sample table lists about 120,000 clones, around nine tenths of them with a count of one. 4% to 5% of the sample is taken by the ten largest.

The collaborating institutions used their own protocols to collect whole blood in K2EDTA tubes. For TCRbeta analysis, collaborators shipped samples in one of three forms: frozen whole blood, isolated PBMCs, or DNA extracted from either of those sample types. With respect to this clone: The specificity of this receptor is unknown. No base qualities exist here, and no much larger clone lies one base off it.

The clonotype originates from a man aged 40-49 years with acute or convalescent COVID-19. The sequenced sample was peripheral blood.

The nucleotide sequence is TGTGCCAGCAGCTTAGGCAGGGACAATGAAGCTTTCTTT. This translates into CASSLGRDNEAFF. The rearranged segments are TRBV11-3 and TRBJ1-1, with a weak D call of TRBD1 (6 bases match). There are 13 amino acids in the CDR3, from cysteine to phenylalanine inclusive. Of all the DNA, just the CDR3 is kept, 39 bases in frame from base 1. V is reduced by 1 base and J by 7 bases, leaving a spacing of 10 bases between them. The CDR1 and CDR2 encoded by the germline V gene are SGHNT and YENEEA.